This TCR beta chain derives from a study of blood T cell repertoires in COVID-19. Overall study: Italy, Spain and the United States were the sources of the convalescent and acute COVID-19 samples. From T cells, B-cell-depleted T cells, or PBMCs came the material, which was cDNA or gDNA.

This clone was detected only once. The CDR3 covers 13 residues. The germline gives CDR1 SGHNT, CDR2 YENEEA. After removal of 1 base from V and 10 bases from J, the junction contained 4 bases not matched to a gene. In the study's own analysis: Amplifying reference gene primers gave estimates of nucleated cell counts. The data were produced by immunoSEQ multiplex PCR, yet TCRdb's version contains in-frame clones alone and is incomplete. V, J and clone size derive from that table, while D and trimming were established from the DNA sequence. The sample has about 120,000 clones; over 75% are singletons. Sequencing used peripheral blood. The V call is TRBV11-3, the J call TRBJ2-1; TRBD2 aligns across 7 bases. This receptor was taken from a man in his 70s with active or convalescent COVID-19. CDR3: CASSLAVGLEQFF. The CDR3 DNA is TGTGCCAGCAGCTTAGCAGTGGGACTAGAGCAGTTCTTC.